This T cell receptor beta chain was captured in a study of tumor and adjacent non-tumor tissue in lung cancer. Three rounds of nested PCR, following a modified ARM-PCR protocol, produced the TCRbeta library. One entry per CDR3 protein results from TCRdb running MiXCR on the multiplex PCR reads. The repertoire has fewer than 130,000 distinct CDR3 sequences, roughly 84% of them found once; the top ten carry about 23%. No cell sorting was done before RNA was extracted from the tissue. Germline lookup yields CDR1 DFQATT and CDR2 SNEGSKA (reference sequence). The CDR3 extends over 16 amino acids. V was pared by 8 bases and J by 4 bases, with 15 bases of the junction left unmatched.

This clonotype was obtained from a man aged 70-80 years with non-small cell lung cancer. The chain joins TRBV20-1 to TRBJ2-1; TRBD2 agrees at 9 bases. The sample comprised lung tumor tissue. CDR3: CSTKSASGKGYNEQFF. CDR3 DNA: TGCAGTACTAAATCAGCTAGCGGGAAGGGGTACAATGAGCAGTTCTTC.